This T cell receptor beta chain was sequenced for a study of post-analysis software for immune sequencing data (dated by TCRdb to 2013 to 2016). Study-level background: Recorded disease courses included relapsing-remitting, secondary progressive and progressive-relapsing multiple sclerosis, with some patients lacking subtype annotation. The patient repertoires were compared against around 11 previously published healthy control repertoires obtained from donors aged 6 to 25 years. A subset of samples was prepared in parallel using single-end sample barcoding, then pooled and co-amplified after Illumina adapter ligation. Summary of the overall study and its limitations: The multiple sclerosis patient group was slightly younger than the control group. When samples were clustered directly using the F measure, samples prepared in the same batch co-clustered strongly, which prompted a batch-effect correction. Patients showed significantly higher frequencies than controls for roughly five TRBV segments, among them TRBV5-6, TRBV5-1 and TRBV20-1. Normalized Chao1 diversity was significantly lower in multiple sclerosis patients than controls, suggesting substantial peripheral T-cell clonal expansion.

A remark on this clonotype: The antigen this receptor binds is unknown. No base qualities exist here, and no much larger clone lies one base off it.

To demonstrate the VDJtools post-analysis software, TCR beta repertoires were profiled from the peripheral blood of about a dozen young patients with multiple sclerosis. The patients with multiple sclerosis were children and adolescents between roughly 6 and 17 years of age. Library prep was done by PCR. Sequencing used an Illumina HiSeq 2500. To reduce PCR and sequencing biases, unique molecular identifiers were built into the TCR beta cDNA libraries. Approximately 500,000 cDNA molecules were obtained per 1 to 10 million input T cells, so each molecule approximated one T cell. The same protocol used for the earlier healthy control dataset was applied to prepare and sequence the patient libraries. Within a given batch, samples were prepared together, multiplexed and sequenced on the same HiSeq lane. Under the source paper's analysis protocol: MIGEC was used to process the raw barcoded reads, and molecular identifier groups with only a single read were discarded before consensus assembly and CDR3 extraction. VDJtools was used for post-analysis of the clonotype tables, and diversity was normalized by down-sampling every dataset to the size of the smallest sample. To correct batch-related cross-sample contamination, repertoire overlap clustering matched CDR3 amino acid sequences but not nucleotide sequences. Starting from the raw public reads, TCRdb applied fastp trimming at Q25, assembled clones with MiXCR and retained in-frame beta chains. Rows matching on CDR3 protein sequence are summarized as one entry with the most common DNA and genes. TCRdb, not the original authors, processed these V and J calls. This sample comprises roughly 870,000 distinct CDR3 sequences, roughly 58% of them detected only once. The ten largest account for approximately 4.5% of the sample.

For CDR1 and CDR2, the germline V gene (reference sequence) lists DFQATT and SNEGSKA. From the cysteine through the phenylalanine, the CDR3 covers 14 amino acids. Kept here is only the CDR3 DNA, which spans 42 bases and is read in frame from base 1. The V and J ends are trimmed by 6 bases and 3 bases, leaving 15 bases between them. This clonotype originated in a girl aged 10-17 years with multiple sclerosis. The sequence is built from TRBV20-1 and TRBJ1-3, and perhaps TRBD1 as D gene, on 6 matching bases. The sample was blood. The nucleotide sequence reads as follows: TGCAGTGCCTCAGCAGCAGGGGTTGGAAACACCATATATTTT. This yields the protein CSASAAGVGNTIYF.